This T cell receptor beta chain was recorded in a study of cytomegalovirus exposure and HLA in healthy donors. Findings and caveats of the study: TCR beta chains associated with HLA were, in a later analysis, more clonally expanded than equally common others. A later analysis linked a missense DCLRE1C variant to TCR beta V- and J-gene trimming. TCR beta chains numbering under 200 were designated cytomegalovirus-associated.

The PCR employed 60 Vbeta primers together with 13 Jbeta primers. Only in-frame clones appear in the TCRdb table, and some are missing; sequencing was by immunoSEQ multiplex PCR. The repertoire holds about 120,000 clones, with approximately 75% as singletons. To note about this clone: Its antigen is still unknown.

The receptor comes from a man in his forties or fifties in good health and CMV-seronegative. Sequencing was done on a sample of PBMCs.

The CDR3 loop reads CASSTRTDTQYF. The CDR3 DNA sequence: TGTGCCAGCAGCACGCGAACAGATACGCAGTATTTT. The V gene is TRBV13, the J gene TRBJ2-3; D not certain. Trimming pared 5 bases from V and 3 bases from J, leaving 6 bases between. Germline CDR1 PRHDT, CDR2 FYEKMQ (reference sequence). This CDR3 spans 12 amino acids. The full variable domain, in which reference TRBV13 and TRBJ2-3 provide the parts outside the CDR3, is AAGVIQSPRHLIKEKRETATLKCYPIPRHDTVYWYQQGPGQDPQFLISFYEKMQSDKGSIPDRFSAQQFSDYHSELNMSSLELGDSALYFCASSTRTDTQYFGPGTRLTVL.